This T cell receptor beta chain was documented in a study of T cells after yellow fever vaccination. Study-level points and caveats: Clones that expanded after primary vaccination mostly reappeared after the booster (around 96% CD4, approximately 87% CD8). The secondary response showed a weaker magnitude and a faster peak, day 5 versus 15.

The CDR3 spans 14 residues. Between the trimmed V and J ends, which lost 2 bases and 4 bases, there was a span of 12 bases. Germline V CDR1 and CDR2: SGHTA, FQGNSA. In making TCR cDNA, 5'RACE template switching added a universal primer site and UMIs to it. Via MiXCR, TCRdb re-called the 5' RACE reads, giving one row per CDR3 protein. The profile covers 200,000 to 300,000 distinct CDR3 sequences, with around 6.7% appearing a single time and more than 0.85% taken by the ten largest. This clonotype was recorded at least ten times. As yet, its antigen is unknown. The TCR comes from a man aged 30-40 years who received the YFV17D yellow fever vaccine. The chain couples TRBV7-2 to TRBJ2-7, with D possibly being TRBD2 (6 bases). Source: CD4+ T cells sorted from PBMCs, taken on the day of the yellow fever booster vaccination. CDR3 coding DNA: TGTGCCAGCAGCTTATTGGTGCGGGGATACGAGCAGTACTTC. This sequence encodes CASSLLVRGYEQYF.